Described below is a single T cell receptor beta chain sequence and its context. Its antigen is as yet unknown. This entry is derived from a study of shared clonotypes between healthy human individuals. Study observations and caveats: Against clonotypes common to all four donors, non-shared ones had lower generation probabilities.

In the source study's methods: ImmunoSEQ yielded junction-only sequences lacking quality scores, so filtering differed. The table came from immunoSEQ multiplex PCR; TCRdb's copy has only in-frame clones and leaves some out. V, J and clone size reflect that table, while D and trimming were determined from the DNA. The sample includes about 2.1 million clones, more than 85% of them seen just once. Trimming at V came to 0 bases and at J to 3 bases, leaving 3 bases not matched to a gene. The germline CDR1 and CDR2 sequences are SEHNR and FQNEAQ (reference sequence). The CDR3 sequence is 16 residues long. CD8 cells regarded as naive lacked CD45RO, were positively chosen for CCR7, and omitted terminally differentiated effector memory CD45RA+ cells. Donors comprised healthy HIV-negative adults lacking recent acute infections or vaccinations.

This TCR came from a man aged 18 to 29 in good health. Some clones in this sample may be carry-over from other donors' samples. The sample taken for sequencing was naive CD8+ T cells from PBMCs. This chain joins TRBV7-9 and TRBJ2-1; 9 nucleotides align to TRBD2. CDR3 DNA: TGTGCCAGCAGCTTAGCGGAACTAGCGGGCTACAATGAGCAGTTCTTC. Protein sequence: CASSLAELAGYNEQFF.